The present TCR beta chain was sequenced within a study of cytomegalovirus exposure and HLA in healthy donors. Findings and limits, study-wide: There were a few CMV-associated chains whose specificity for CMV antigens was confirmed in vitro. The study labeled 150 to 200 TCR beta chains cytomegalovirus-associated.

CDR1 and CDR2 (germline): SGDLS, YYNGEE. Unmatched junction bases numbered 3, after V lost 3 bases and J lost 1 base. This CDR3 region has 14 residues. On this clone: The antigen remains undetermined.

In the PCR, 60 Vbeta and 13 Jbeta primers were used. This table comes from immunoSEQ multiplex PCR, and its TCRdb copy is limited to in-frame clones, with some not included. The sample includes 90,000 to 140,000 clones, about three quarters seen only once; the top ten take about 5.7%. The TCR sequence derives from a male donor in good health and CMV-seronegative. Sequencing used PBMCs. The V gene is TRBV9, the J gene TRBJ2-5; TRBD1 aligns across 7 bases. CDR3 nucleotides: TGTGCCAGCAGCGCCGGACAGGCCCAAGAGACCCAGTACTTC. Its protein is CASSAGQAQETQYF.